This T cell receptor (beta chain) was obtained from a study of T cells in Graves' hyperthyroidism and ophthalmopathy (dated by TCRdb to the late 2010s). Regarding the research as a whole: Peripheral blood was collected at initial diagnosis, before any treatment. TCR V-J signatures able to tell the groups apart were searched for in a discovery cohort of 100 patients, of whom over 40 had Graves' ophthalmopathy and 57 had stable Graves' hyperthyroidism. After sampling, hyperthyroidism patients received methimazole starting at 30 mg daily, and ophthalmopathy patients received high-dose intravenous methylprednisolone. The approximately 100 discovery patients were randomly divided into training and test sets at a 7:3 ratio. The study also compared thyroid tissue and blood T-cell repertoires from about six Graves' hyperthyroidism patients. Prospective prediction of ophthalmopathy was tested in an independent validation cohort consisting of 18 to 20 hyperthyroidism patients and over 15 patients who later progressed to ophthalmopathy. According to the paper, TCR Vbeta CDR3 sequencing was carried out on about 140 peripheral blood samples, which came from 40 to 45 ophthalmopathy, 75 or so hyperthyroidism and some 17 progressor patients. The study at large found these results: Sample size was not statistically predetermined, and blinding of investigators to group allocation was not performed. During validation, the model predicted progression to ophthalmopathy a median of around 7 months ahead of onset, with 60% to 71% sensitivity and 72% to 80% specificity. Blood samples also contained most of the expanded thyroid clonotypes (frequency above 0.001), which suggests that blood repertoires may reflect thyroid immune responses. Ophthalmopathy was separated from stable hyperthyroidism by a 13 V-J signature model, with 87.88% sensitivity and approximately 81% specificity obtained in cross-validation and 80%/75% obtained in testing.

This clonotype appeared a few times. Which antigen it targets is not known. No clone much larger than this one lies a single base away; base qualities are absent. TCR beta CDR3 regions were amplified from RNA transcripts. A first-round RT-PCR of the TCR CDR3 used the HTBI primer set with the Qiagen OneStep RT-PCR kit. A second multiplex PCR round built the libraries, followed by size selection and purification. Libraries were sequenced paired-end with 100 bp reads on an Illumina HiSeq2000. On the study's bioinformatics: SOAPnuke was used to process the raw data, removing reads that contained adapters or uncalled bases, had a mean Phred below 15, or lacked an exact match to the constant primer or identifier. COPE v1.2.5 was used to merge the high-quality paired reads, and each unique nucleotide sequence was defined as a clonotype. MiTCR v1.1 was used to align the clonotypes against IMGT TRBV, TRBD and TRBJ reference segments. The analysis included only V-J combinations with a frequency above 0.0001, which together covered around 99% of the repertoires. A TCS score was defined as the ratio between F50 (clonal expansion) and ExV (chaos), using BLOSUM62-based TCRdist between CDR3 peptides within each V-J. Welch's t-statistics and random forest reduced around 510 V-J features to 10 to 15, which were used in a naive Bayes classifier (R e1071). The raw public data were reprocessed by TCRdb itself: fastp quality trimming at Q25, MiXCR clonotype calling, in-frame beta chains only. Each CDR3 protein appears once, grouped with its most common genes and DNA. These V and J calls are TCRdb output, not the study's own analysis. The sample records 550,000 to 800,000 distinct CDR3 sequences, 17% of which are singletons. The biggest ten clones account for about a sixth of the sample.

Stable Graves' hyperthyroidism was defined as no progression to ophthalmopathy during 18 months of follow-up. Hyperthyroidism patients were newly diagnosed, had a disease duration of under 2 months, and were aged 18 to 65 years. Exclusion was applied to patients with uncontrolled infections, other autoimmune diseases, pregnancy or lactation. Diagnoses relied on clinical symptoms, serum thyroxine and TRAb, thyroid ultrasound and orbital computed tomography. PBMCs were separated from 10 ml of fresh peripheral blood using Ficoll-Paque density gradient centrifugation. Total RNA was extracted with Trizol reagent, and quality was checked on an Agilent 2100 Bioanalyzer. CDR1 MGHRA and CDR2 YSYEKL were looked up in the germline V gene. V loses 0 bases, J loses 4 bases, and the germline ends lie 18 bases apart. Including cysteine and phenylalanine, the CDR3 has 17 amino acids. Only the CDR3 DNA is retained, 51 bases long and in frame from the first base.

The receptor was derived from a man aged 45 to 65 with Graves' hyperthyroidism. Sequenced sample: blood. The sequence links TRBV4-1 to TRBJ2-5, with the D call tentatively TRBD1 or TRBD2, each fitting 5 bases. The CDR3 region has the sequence CASSQDFGGEGRETQYF. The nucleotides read TGCGCCAGCAGCCAAGATTTTGGGGGAGAAGGCCGAGAGACCCAGTACTTC.